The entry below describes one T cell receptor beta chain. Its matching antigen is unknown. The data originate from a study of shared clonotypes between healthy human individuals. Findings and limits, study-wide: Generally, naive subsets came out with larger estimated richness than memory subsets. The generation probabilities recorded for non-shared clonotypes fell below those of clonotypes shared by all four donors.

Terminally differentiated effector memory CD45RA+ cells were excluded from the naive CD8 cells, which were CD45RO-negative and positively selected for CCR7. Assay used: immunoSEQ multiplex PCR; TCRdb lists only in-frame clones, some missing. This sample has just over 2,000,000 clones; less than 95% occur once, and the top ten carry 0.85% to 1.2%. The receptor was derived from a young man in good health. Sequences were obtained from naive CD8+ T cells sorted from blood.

The CDR3 is CASSLYWEGNYGYTF. In nucleotides, the CDR3 is TGTGCCAGCAGCTTATATTGGGAAGGGAACTATGGCTACACCTTC. V usage is TRBV7-9 and J usage is TRBJ1-2, with D unresolved. The length of the CDR3 is 15 residues. The V end lost 2 bases, the J end lost 2 bases, and 12 bases lay between the germline ends. CDR1 and CDR2 from the germline V gene are SEHNR and FQNEAQ (reference sequence). The whole variable domain, filled in from reference TRBV7-9 and TRBJ1-2, reads DTGVSQNPRHKITKRGQNVTFRCDPISEHNRLYWYRQTLGQGPEFLTYFQNEAQLEKSRLLSDRFSAERPKGSFSTLEIQRTEQGDSAMYLCASSLYWEGNYGYTFGSGTRLTVV.